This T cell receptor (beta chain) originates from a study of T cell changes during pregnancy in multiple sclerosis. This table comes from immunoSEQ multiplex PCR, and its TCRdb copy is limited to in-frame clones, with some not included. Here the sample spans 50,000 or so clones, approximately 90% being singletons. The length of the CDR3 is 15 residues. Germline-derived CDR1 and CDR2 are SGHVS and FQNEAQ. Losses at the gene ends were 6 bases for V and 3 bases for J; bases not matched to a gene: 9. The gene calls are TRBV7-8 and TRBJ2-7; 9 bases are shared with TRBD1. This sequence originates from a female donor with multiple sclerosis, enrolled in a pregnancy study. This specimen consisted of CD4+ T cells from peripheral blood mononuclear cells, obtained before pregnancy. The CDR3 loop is CASRHGTGNIYEQYF. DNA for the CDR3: TGTGCCAGCAGGCACGGGACAGGGAACATCTACGAGCAGTACTTC.